One and the same sample provided the 29 T cell receptor beta chains below, sequenced in a study of siplizumab effects on memory and regulatory T cells (dated by TCRdb to about 2019). Library preparation employed the immunoSEQ multiplex PCR assay. TCRdb's version of the immuneACCESS table is confined to in-frame rearrangements and falls short of the full clone set. An unresolved V gene accounts for under half of the shortfall where checked; the remainder is of unknown origin. The sample includes about 50,000 clones, with over 90% observed a single time. The ten top clones hold 17% of the sample. Sequenced input: CD8+ T cells sorted from blood. Every receptor here comes from a human donor in good health.

This chain joins TRBV27 and TRBJ2-3; TRBD2 matches 8 bases. The CDR3 loop spans 14 amino acids. J lost 4 bases, V lost 2 bases, and 2 bases had no gene match. Germline CDR1 and CDR2: MNHEY and SMNVEV (reference sequence). The CDR3, as DNA: TGTGCCAGCAGTTTAGGACTAGCTGCAGATACGCAGTATTTT. This codes for CASSLGLAADTQYF.

This clone was seen only once. The rearrangement uses TRBV12-5 and TRBJ2-7; D unclear. The germline gives CDR1 LGHNT, CDR2 FRNRAP. V was clipped by 3 bases and J by 5 bases, with 8 bases between them. The CDR3 is made up of 12 amino acids. CDR3 DNA sequence: TGTGCTAGTGGTTTTGGGGTCAACGAGCAGTACTTC. Its protein product is CASGFGVNEQYF. Together with reference TRBV12-5 and TRBJ2-7, the CDR3 gives the full variable domain: DARVTQTPRHKVTEMGQEVTMRCQPILGHNTVFWYRQTMMQGLELLAYFRNRAPLDDSGMPKDRFSAEMPDATLATLKIQPSEPRDSAVYFCASGFGVNEQYFGPGTRLTVT.

The chain is built from TRBV2 and TRBJ2-7; 9 bases are shared with TRBD2. CDR1 SNHLY and CDR2 FYNNEI come from the germline V gene. There are 14 residues in the CDR3. V dropped 9 bases and J dropped 3; count of bases not matched to a gene: 9. The CDR3 sequence: CASTSGLAYYEQYF. For the CDR3, the DNA is TGTGCCAGTACGTCTGGACTAGCGTACTACGAGCAGTACTTC.

The chain combines TRBV6-5 with TRBJ2-7, with D tentatively TRBD2 (7 bases). Germline-derived CDR1 and CDR2 are MNHEY and SVGAGI. V dropped 5 bases and J dropped 5 bases, with 19 bases sitting between them. CDR3 length equals 15 residues. The CDR3 DNA sequence: TGTGCCAGCAGTCTCAGGACGGGGGGCGGCCACGAGCAGTACTTC. Protein sequence: CASSLRTGGGHEQYF.

The chain is built from TRBV12-5 and TRBJ2-5, with unresolved D. This CDR3 region has 14 residues. The V and J ends lost 5 bases and 1 base respectively, with 11 bases between them. The germline CDR1 and CDR2 sequences are LGHNT and FRNRAP. CDR3 residues: CASGLSGRQETQYF. CDR3 DNA sequence: TGTGCTAGTGGTCTTTCGGGTCGCCAAGAGACCCAGTACTTC.

The V call is TRBV5-1, the J call TRBJ2-2; D call uncertain. This CDR3 comprises 13 residues. The V gene lost 1 base and the J gene lost 5 bases, with 6 bases spanning the gap. Germline lookup yields CDR1 SGHRS and CDR2 YFSETQ. CDR3 DNA sequence: TGCGCCAGCAGCTTGACCGAAACCGGGGAGCTGTTTTTT. Its translation is CASSLTETGELFF. The full variable domain, its missing parts supplied by reference TRBV5-1 and TRBJ2-2, is KAGVTQTPRYLIKTRGQQVTLSCSPISGHRSVSWYQQTPGQGLQFLFEYFSETQRNKGNFPGRFSGRQFSNSRSEMNVSTLELGDSALYLCASSLTETGELFFGEGSRLTVL.

This chain joins TRBV9 and TRBJ2-7; a weak D match, TRBD1 (6 bases). V dropped 0 bases and J dropped 0 bases, with 10 bases sitting between them. This CDR3 contains 15 residues. Germline V lookup: CDR1 SGDLS, CDR2 YYNGEE. The CDR3 DNA is TGTGCCAGCAGCGTAGCTCAGGGGAGCTCCTACGAGCAGTACTTC. This gives the protein CASSVAQGSSYEQYF.

Comments on this clone: The junction does not match germline at one end; this may be a read error. The chain has TRBV7-9 and TRBJ1-1; D remains ambiguous. CDR1 is SEHNR and CDR2 is FQNEAQ in the germline V gene (reference sequence). CDR3 length: 12 amino acids. This CDR3 is CASSFGEGVGLF. In DNA, the CDR3 is TGTGCCAGCAGCTTTGGGGAGGGCGTTGGTCTCTTT.

This chain connects TRBV29-1 to TRBJ2-2; 8 bases fit TRBD1. In germline, CDR1 is SQVTM, CDR2 ANQGSEA. The CDR3 length is 16 residues. V lost 4 bases and J lost 0; bases outside the gene matches: 7. The CDR3: CSVASRGRANTGELFF. The CDR3, as DNA: TGCAGCGTTGCTTCCAGGGGGCGGGCGAACACCGGGGAGCTGTTTTTT.

The chain has TRBV7-9 and TRBJ2-3; D gene unclear. CDR1 is SEHNR, CDR2 FQNEAQ, per germline (reference sequence). Trimming stripped 0 bases from V and 5 bases from J, with 18 bases between. This CDR3 is 17 amino acids long. The chain's CDR3 is CASSLAGSVALGDTQYF. The CDR3 DNA is TGTGCCAGCAGCTTAGCGGGGTCGGTGGCCCTCGGAGATACGCAGTATTTT.

The V gene is TRBV7-3, the J gene TRBJ2-1; 7 bases are shared with TRBD1. This CDR3 has 15 residues. CDR1 SGHTA and CDR2 FQGTGA come from the germline V gene. V lost 2 bases, J lost 4 bases, and 5 bases stayed unmatched. This CDR3 reads CASSLYGQDYNEQFF. CDR3 nucleotide sequence: TGTGCCAGCAGCTTATATGGACAGGATTACAATGAGCAGTTCTTC.

The chain links TRBV27 to TRBJ1-5; D is undetermined. Germline CDR1 MNHEY, CDR2 SMNVEV (reference sequence). This CDR3 spans 13 amino acids. Trimming shortened V by 3 bases and J by 4 bases, and 7 bases separated the two germline ends. Here the CDR3 DNA reads TGTGCCAGCAGTTTTAAATCTAATCAGCCCCAGCATTTT. It yields the protein CASSFKSNQPQHF.

Remarks on this clone: This sample includes further DNA sequences coding for the same CDR3. The chain joins TRBV10-2 to TRBJ2-1; D remains unclear. The germline V and J ends were trimmed by 6 bases and 2 bases, with 8 bases remaining between them. CDR1 is WSHSY and CDR2 is SAAADI in the germline V gene. CDR3 size: 13 residues. The CDR3 loop reads CASSPTPYNEQFF. Written as DNA, the CDR3 is TGCGCCAGCAGCCCTACACCCTACAATGAGCAGTTCTTC.

J is TRBJ2-1 and V is TRBV6-5; weak D call: TRBD1 (6 bases). Between the trimmed V and J ends, which lost 5 bases and 8 bases, there was a span of 13 bases. The CDR3 is 13 residues long. The germline gives CDR1 MNHEY, CDR2 SVGAGI. This chain's CDR3 is CASSPSTGHEQFF. For the CDR3, the DNA is TGTGCCAGCAGTCCCTCAACAGGGCATGAGCAGTTCTTC.

The chain combines TRBV28 with TRBJ2-1; 8 positions match TRBD1. The CDR3 runs 14 residues. CDR1 and CDR2 from the germline V gene are MDHEN and SYDVKM. The ends lost 7 bases at V and 3 bases at J; junction bases unmatched: 5. The DNA of the CDR3 is TGTGCCAGCAACGACAGGGGTGACTACAATGAGCAGTTCTTC. This translates into CASNDRGDYNEQFF.

The chain combines TRBV7-9 with TRBJ2-7; D is ambiguous. V lost 5 bases to trimming and J lost 0 bases, with 17 bases between them. Germline values: CDR1 SEHNR, CDR2 FQNEAQ (reference sequence). This CDR3 has 16 amino acids. CDR3 coding DNA: TGTGCCAGCAGCCCATCCGGAGTCAGGCACTCCTACGAGCAGTACTTC. It specifies CASSPSGVRHSYEQYF.

The V and J genes are TRBV29-1 and TRBJ2-5, with 8 bases identical to TRBD1. The CDR3 has 16 residues. V trimming: 3 bases; J trimming: 3 bases; junction bases outside the gene matches: 12. Germline CDR1 SQVTM, CDR2 ANQGSEA. As DNA, the CDR3 is TGCAGCGTTGACGGGATTCAGGGGGCATTCAAAGAGACCCAGTACTTC. Amino acid sequence: CSVDGIQGAFKETQYF.

This sequence joins TRBV6-9 and TRBJ2-7, with unresolved D. Trimming took off 5 bases at V and 4 bases at J, with 12 bases between the two ends. Germline V gene data show CDR1 as MNHGY and CDR2 as SVAAGI. This CDR3 has 13 residues. Here the CDR3 reads CASSGKTFYEQYF. As DNA, the CDR3 is TGTGCCAGCAGTGGGAAGACTTTTTACGAGCAGTACTTC.

The chain combines TRBV11-2 with TRBJ2-3, with TRBD2 matching 7 bases. Germline trimming cut 1 base from V and 2 bases from J; bases unmatched to any gene: 3. Germline V CDR1 and CDR2: SGHAT, FQNNGV. CDR3 size: 15 residues. CDR3 sequence reads: CASSLAGTTTDTQYF. In DNA, the CDR3 is TGTGCCAGCAGCTTAGCCGGGACTACCACAGATACGCAGTATTTT.

This clone was observed a single time. The chain combines TRBV27 with TRBJ1-1, with D possibly TRBD1 on 5 matching bases. This CDR3 has 15 residues. Per the germline V gene, CDR1 is MNHEY and CDR2 is SMNVEV (reference sequence). V lost 4 bases and J lost 0, with 12 bases in between. The CDR3 here is CASSWDGGMNTEAFF. The CDR3 bases are TGTGCCAGCAGTTGGGACGGGGGGATGAACACTGAAGCTTTCTTT.

This chain uses TRBV7-9 with TRBJ2-7, with D perhaps TRBD1 (5 bases). Trimming took off 5 bases at V and 6 bases at J, with 8 bases between the two ends. The CDR3 consists of 11 residues. Germline assignment: CDR1 SEHNR and CDR2 FQNEAQ (reference sequence). DNA for the CDR3: TGTGCCAGCAGCCAAGGGGCCGAGCAGTACTTC. Translating it yields CASSQGAEQYF.

The chain carries TRBV10-3 and TRBJ1-2; D is ambiguous. V was trimmed by 8 bases and J by 4 bases, leaving 11 bases between them. Germline lookup yields CDR1 ENHRY and CDR2 SYGVKD. The CDR3 totals 12 residues. This CDR3 is CAIPLGPYGYTF. The DNA of the CDR3 is TGTGCCATCCCCCTGGGTCCCTATGGCTACACCTTC.

The genes are TRBV19 and TRBJ1-2, with D possibly TRBD1 on 6 matching bases. Trimming stripped 7 bases from V and 6 bases from J, with 12 bases between. Germline V lookup: CDR1 LNHDA, CDR2 SQIVND (reference sequence). The CDR3 loop spans 12 amino acids. The CDR3 is CASTQGEDGYTF. In DNA form, the CDR3 reads TGTGCCAGTACACAGGGAGAGGATGGCTACACCTTC.

This clone was counted a single time. The chain links TRBV7-6 to TRBJ2-7, with 7 nucleotides matching TRBD2. With 0 bases clipped from V and 2 bases from J, the junction kept 4 bases outside the gene matches. From germline, CDR1 is SGHVS and CDR2 FNYEAQ. There are 15 residues in the CDR3. CDR3 protein: CASSLASGMTYEQYF. The CDR3 coding sequence is TGTGCCAGCAGCTTAGCGAGCGGGATGACCTACGAGCAGTACTTC.

This clone was seen a handful of times. CDR3 sequence (DNA): TGTGCCAGTCAGCGGGAGGGGTTTACAGATACGCAGTATTTT. It yields the protein CASQREGFTDTQYF. The chain recombines TRBV27 with TRBJ2-3; TRBD2 matches at 10 bases. This CDR3 region has 14 residues. The V and J ends lost 9 bases and 3 bases, in that order; junction bases with no gene match: 6. Germline lookup yields CDR1 MNHEY and CDR2 SMNVEV (reference sequence).

The rearrangement joins TRBV7-9 to TRBJ1-5; the D gene is possibly TRBD1 (5 bases). Germline CDR1 and CDR2: SEHNR and FQNEAQ (reference sequence). Trimming removed 6 bases from V and 6 bases from J, with 15 bases in between. This CDR3 is 14 amino acids long. CDR3 in amino acids: CASSLAGRSQPQHF. CDR3 coding DNA: TGTGCCAGCAGTCTGGCGGGGCGCAGTCAGCCCCAGCATTTT.

This sequence joins TRBV28 and TRBJ2-3; D ambiguous. The CDR3 runs 15 residues. V was trimmed by 2 bases and J by 1 base, leaving 10 bases between them. Per the germline V gene, CDR1 is MDHEN and CDR2 is SYDVKM. The chain's CDR3 is CASSLLPGGTDTQYF. The CDR3 region has the DNA TGTGCCAGCAGTTTACTCCCCGGCGGCACAGATACGCAGTATTTT.

This chain connects TRBV7-2 to TRBJ2-7; D gene uncertain. Germline-derived CDR1 and CDR2 are SGHTA and FQGNSA. Trimming pared 1 base from V and 0 bases from J, leaving 4 bases between. The CDR3 length is 13 residues. Here the CDR3 DNA reads TGTGCCAGCAGCTTAGGGGCCTCCTACGAGCAGTACTTC. Translation: CASSLGASYEQYF. Full variable domain (outside the CDR3, taken from reference TRBV7-2 and TRBJ2-7): GAGVSQSPSNKVTEKGKDVELRCDPISGHTALYWYRQSLGQGLEFLIYFQGNSAPDKSGLPSDRFSAERTGGSVSTLTIQRTQQEDSAVYLCASSLGASYEQYFGPGTRLTVT.

V is TRBV14 and J is TRBJ1-2; a possible D gene is TRBD1 (5 bases). The CDR3 is 18 amino acids. Germline CDR1 and CDR2: SGHDN and FVKESK. Between the trimmed V and J ends, which lost 1 base and 1 base, there was a span of 19 bases. The CDR3 DNA follows: TGTGCCAGCAGCCAAGTAAGCGAGGTAGGGAGGGGTAACTATGGCTACACCTTC. Its protein is CASSQVSEVGRGNYGYTF.